The rows below give T cell receptor beta chains drawn from one sample of a study of identical twins. One entry per CDR3 protein, called by TCRdb with MiXCR from the 5' RACE reads. The sample lists some 760,000 distinct CDR3 sequences, 15% to 20% occurring once. These sequences were also reported in another study, on T cells expressing NK-cell markers.

Sequencing was carried out using PBMCs. These receptor sequences come from a woman aged 18-29 years in good health. CDR3s include the opening cysteine and the closing phenylalanine or tryptophan. D genes are given only for firm matches. Clone size, where shown, is once, few, many, or a class for clones that have expanded.

D gene: TRBD1; clone size: NA; J gene: TRBJ1-1; V gene: TRBV5-1; CDR3 DNA: TGCGCCAGTAGGGACAGGGTGAGGGGCACGACTGAAGCTTTCTTT; CDR3 protein: CASRDRVRGTTEAFF
D gene: NA; clone size: few; J gene: TRBJ2-7; V gene: TRBV10-2; CDR3 DNA: TGCGCCAGCAGTGAGGGGGACGGGCCCTACGAGCAGTACTTC; CDR3 protein: CASSEGDGPYEQYF
D gene: TRBD2; clone size: NA; J gene: TRBJ2-5; V gene: TRBV27; CDR3 DNA: TGTGCCAGCAAATCCTTACTACTAGCGGGCCTAGGCGGAGAGACCCAGTACTTC; CDR3 protein: CASKSLLLAGLGGETQYF
D gene: NA; clone size: few; J gene: TRBJ2-2; V gene: TRBV20-1; CDR3 DNA: TGCAGTGTAGCCAGGGAACACACCGGGGAGCTGTTTTTT; CDR3 protein: CSVAREHTGELFF
D gene: NA; clone size: few; J gene: TRBJ1-1; V gene: TRBV12-3/TRBV12-4; CDR3 DNA: TGTGCCAGCAGCAAGCCGGGCTTCACTGAAGCTTTCTTT; CDR3 protein: CASSKPGFTEAFF
D gene: NA; clone size: NA; J gene: TRBJ2-7; V gene: TRBV15; CDR3 DNA: TGTGCCACCAGCAGAGATCCCCTAGCGCGAACCTACGAGCAGTACTTC; CDR3 protein: CATSRDPLARTYEQYF
D gene: NA; clone size: NA; J gene: TRBJ1-2; V gene: TRBV27; CDR3 DNA: TGTGCCAGCAGTTTAACGGCCTTCGGTGGCTACACCTTC; CDR3 protein: CASSLTAFGGYTF
D gene: NA; clone size: few; J gene: TRBJ2-3; V gene: TRBV7-9; CDR3 DNA: TGTGCCAGCAGCTCGGGGGGCCGACCCGGCACAGATACGCAGTATTTT; CDR3 protein: CASSSGGRPGTDTQYF
D gene: TRBD2; clone size: NA; J gene: TRBJ2-1; V gene: TRBV30; CDR3 DNA: TGTGCCTGGAGTGGGGGACTAGCGAATGAGCAGTTCTTC; CDR3 protein: CAWSGGLANEQFF
D gene: NA; clone size: many; J gene: TRBJ1-1; V gene: TRBV6-4; CDR3 DNA: TGTGCCAGCAGGAAGGGACAGAACACTGAAGCTTTCTTT; CDR3 protein: CASRKGQNTEAFF
D gene: NA; clone size: few; J gene: TRBJ2-5; V gene: TRBV10-3; CDR3 DNA: TGTGCCATCAGTGATACCAGACAGGCAGGAGAGACCCAGTACTTC; CDR3 protein: CAISDTRQAGETQYF
D gene: NA; clone size: NA; J gene: TRBJ1-4; V gene: TRBV5-6; CDR3 DNA: TGTGCCAGCAGCTATTGGCAGGGGCGTGAAAAACTGTTTTTT; CDR3 protein: CASSYWQGREKLFF
D gene: NA; clone size: NA; J gene: TRBJ2-7; V gene: TRBV10-3; CDR3 DNA: TGTGCCATCGGGGAACGGGGATCGGGCTCCTACGAGCAGTACTTC; CDR3 protein: CAIGERGSGSYEQYF
D gene: NA; clone size: NA; J gene: TRBJ1-2; V gene: TRBV10-2; CDR3 DNA: TGCGCCAGCGGCCAATACGTCTCTACGGATGGCTACACCTTC; CDR3 protein: CASGQYVSTDGYTF
D gene: NA; clone size: few; J gene: TRBJ2-3; V gene: TRBV9; CDR3 DNA: TGTGCCAGCAGCGTATCTTGGGATACGCAGTATTTT; CDR3 protein: CASSVSWDTQYF
D gene: NA; clone size: NA; J gene: TRBJ1-5; V gene: TRBV12-3/TRBV12-4; CDR3 DNA: TGTGCCTTCAGTTTATTTCGTAGGGGAAGGGGTGGCAATCAGCCCCAGCATTTT; CDR3 protein: CAFSLFRRGRGGNQPQHF
D gene: NA; clone size: NA; J gene: TRBJ1-2; V gene: TRBV9; CDR3 DNA: TGTGCCAGCAGCGTTGAGTGGGGTCAGGGCTACACCTTC; CDR3 protein: CASSVEWGQGYTF
D gene: TRBD1; clone size: many; J gene: TRBJ1-5; V gene: TRBV5-1; CDR3 DNA: TGCGCCAGCAGGAGCAGGGGGGTGAGGCCCCAGCATTTT; CDR3 protein: CASRSRGVRPQHF
D gene: NA; clone size: NA; J gene: TRBJ2-5; V gene: TRBV10-1; CDR3 DNA: TGCGCCAGCGCCCGGCACGGAGAAGAGACCCAGTACTTC; CDR3 protein: CASARHGEETQYF
D gene: NA; clone size: NA; J gene: TRBJ2-5; V gene: TRBV3-1; CDR3 DNA: TGTGCCAGCAGGAGATTTGGGGGGGGCTTAAAAGAGACCCAGTACTTC; CDR3 protein: CASRRFGGGLKETQYF
D gene: NA; clone size: NA; J gene: TRBJ1-4; V gene: TRBV2; CDR3 DNA: TGTGCCAGCAGTGAAAAGGGAGCAACTAATGAAAAACTGTATTTT; CDR3 protein: CASSEKGATNEKLYF
D gene: NA; clone size: NA; J gene: TRBJ1-1; V gene: TRBV4-3; CDR3 DNA: TGCGCCAGCAGCCAAGCCGGTACAGCGAACACTGAAGCTTTCTTT; CDR3 protein: CASSQAGTANTEAFF